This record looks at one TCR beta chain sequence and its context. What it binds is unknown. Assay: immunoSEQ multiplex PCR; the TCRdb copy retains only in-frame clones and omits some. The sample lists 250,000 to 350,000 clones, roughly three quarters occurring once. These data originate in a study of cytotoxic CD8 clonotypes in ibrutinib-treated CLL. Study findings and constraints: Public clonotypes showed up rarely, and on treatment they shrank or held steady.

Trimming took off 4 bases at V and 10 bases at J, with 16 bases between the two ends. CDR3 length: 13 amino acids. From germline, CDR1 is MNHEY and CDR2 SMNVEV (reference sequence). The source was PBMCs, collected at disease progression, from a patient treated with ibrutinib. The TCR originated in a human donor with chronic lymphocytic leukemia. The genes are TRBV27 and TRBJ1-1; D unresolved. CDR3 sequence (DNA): TGTGCCAGCAGTTCGGGTAGAGTTCTGACAGCTTTCTTT. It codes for CASSSGRVLTAFF.